Described below is a single T cell receptor beta chain sequence and its context. Each cDNA held unique molecular identifiers, and template switching gave it a universal primer site. TCRdb reprocessed the 5' RACE reads via MiXCR and lists one record per CDR3 protein. The sample includes roughly 720,000 distinct CDR3 sequences, about 18% of them seen just once. The CDR3 is 14 residues long. V was clipped by 5 bases and J by 9 bases, with 17 bases between them. Germline CDR1 is SEHNR and CDR2 is FQNEAQ (reference sequence). This sample is part of a study of identical twins. The same data also contributed to another study, on T cells expressing NK-cell markers.

The chain couples TRBV7-9 to TRBJ2-1, with a weak D call TRBD1 (5 bases). The clonotype originates from a woman in her late teens or twenties in good health. Material: PBMCs. The CDR3 region has the DNA TGTGCCAGCAGCCCGAGACAGATTACGGGTGAGCAGTTCTTC. It yields the protein CASSPRQITGEQFF.